This T cell receptor beta chain was retrieved from a study of T cell responses to AZD1222 COVID-19 vaccine. Notes on the study in general: Recipients of two AZD1222 doses showed rising Spike-specific TCR breadth and depth.

The assay was immunoSEQ multiplex PCR, and TCRdb's table has in-frame clones only and misses some. The sample has 90,000 to 150,000 clones, just under 90% seen once. About this clone itself: The antigen remains undetermined.

Sequenced material: peripheral blood, taken on day 0 of AZD1222 vaccination. The receptor's source is an adult in good health.

As DNA, the CDR3 is TGTGCCAGCAGCAAAGCGGGAGGTTCCTACGAGCAGTACTTC. As protein: CASSKAGGSYEQYF. V is TRBV2 and J is TRBJ2-7, with 9 bases identical to TRBD2. This CDR3 has 14 amino acids. V was pared by 6 bases and J by 1 base, with 4 bases of the junction left unmatched. Germline V gene data show CDR1 as SNHLY and CDR2 as FYNNEI.